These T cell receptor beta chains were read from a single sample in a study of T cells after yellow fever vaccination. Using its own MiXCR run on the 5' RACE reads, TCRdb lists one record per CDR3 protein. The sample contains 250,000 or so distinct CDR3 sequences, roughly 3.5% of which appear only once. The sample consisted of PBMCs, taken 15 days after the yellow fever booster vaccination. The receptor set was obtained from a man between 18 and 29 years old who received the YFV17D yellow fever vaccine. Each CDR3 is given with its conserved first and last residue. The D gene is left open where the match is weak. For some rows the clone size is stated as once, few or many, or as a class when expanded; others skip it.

CDR3aa: CASSLVAGTGELFF; CDR3nt: TGTGCCAGCAGCTTAGTTGCTGGAACCGGGGAGCTGTTTTTT; d_gene: .; j_gene: TRBJ2-2; v_gene: TRBV7-2; abundance: many
CDR3aa: CASSATGTGRETQYF; CDR3nt: TGTGCCAGCAGCGCCACCGGGACAGGCCGCGAGACCCAGTACTTC; d_gene: TRBD1; j_gene: TRBJ2-5; v_gene: TRBV7-3; abundance: many
CDR3aa: CASEHRGGAVGTGELFF; CDR3nt: TGCGCCAGCGAACACAGGGGGGGGGCGGTTGGCACCGGGGAGCTGTTTTTT; d_gene: .; j_gene: TRBJ2-2; v_gene: TRBV4-1; abundance: many
CDR3aa: CSARFSSGGTYEQYF; CDR3nt: TGCAGTGCTAGGTTCTCTAGCGGGGGAACCTACGAGCAGTACTTC; d_gene: TRBD2; j_gene: TRBJ2-7; v_gene: TRBV20-1; abundance: many
CDR3aa: CASSLDGPQTQYF; CDR3nt: TGTGCCAGCAGCTTAGACGGGCCCCAGACCCAGTACTTC; d_gene: .; j_gene: TRBJ2-5; v_gene: TRBV7-2; abundance: many
CDR3aa: CASSFGGTYNEQFF; CDR3nt: TGCGCCAGCAGCTTTGGCGGAACGTACAATGAGCAGTTCTTC; d_gene: .; j_gene: TRBJ2-1; v_gene: TRBV5-1; abundance: many
CDR3aa: CASSLQVVSEAFF; CDR3nt: TGTGCCAGCAGCTTGCAGGTAGTCTCTGAAGCTTTCTTT; d_gene: .; j_gene: TRBJ1-1; v_gene: TRBV7-9; abundance: many
CDR3aa: CASSLPEMGDYSNQPQHF; CDR3nt: TGTGCCAGCAGTTTACCCGAGATGGGCGATTATAGCAATCAGCCCCAGCATTTT; d_gene: .; j_gene: TRBJ1-5; v_gene: TRBV28; abundance: many
CDR3aa: CASSSPPGEKLFF; CDR3nt: TGTGCCAGCAGTTCTCCCCCGGGGGAAAAACTGTTTTTT; d_gene: .; j_gene: TRBJ1-4; v_gene: TRBV6-5; abundance: many
CDR3aa: CASSQGRTGPEKLFF; CDR3nt: TGCGCCAGCAGCCAAGGTCGGACAGGGCCCGAAAAACTGTTTTTT; d_gene: TRBD1; j_gene: TRBJ1-4; v_gene: TRBV4-3; abundance: many
CDR3aa: CASSLDLSLGQPQHF; CDR3nt: TGTGCCAGCAGCTTAGATTTAAGTTTAGGTCAGCCCCAGCATTTT; d_gene: .; j_gene: TRBJ1-5; v_gene: TRBV7-2; abundance: many
CDR3aa: CASGRKGGYTF; CDR3nt: TGTGCCAGCGGGAGGAAAGGAGGCTACACCTTC; d_gene: .; j_gene: TRBJ1-2; v_gene: TRBV3-1; abundance: many
CDR3aa: CSASTVGQTTYEQYF; CDR3nt: TGCAGTGCTAGTACAGTAGGACAGACCACCTACGAGCAGTACTTC; d_gene: .; j_gene: TRBJ2-7; v_gene: TRBV20-1; abundance: many
CDR3aa: CASAPGQGVDTQYF; CDR3nt: TGTGCCAGCGCGCCGGGACAGGGGGTAGATACGCAGTATTTT; d_gene: TRBD1; j_gene: TRBJ2-3; v_gene: TRBV10-3; abundance: .
CDR3aa: CSANLAGGTDTQYF; CDR3nt: TGCAGTGCTAATCTAGCGGGGGGCACAGATACGCAGTATTTT; d_gene: TRBD2; j_gene: TRBJ2-3; v_gene: TRBV20-1; abundance: many
CDR3aa: CAWRSSTEAFF; CDR3nt: TGTGCCTGGAGGTCTAGCACTGAAGCTTTCTTT; d_gene: .; j_gene: TRBJ1-1; v_gene: TRBV30; abundance: many
CDR3aa: CASSPPFEGAAGYTF; CDR3nt: TGCGCCAGCAGCCCGCCTTTTGAGGGGGCTGCTGGCTACACCTTC; d_gene: TRBD1; j_gene: TRBJ1-2; v_gene: TRBV4-1; abundance: many
CDR3aa: CASSGPGSSYNSPLHF; CDR3nt: TGTGCCAGCAGTGGCCCAGGGAGCTCCTATAATTCACCCCTCCACTTT; d_gene: .; j_gene: TRBJ1-6; v_gene: TRBV25-1; abundance: many
CDR3aa: CASSPSVGSGRPTEAFF; CDR3nt: TGTGCCAGCAGCCCATCCGTAGGGTCGGGGCGCCCCACTGAAGCTTTCTTT; d_gene: .; j_gene: TRBJ1-1; v_gene: TRBV3-1; abundance: many
CDR3aa: CASSPRTANTGELFF; CDR3nt: TGTGCCAGCAGCCCTAGGACAGCGAACACCGGGGAGCTGTTTTTT; d_gene: .; j_gene: TRBJ2-2; v_gene: TRBV7-7; abundance: many
CDR3aa: CASRGQGSPLSNTGELFF; CDR3nt: TGTGCCAGCAGGGGACAGGGTTCCCCCCTGTCGAACACCGGGGAGCTGTTTTTT; d_gene: TRBD1; j_gene: TRBJ2-2; v_gene: TRBV5-4; abundance: .
CDR3aa: CASRPRDSGELFF; CDR3nt: TGTGCCAGCAGACCCAGGGATTCCGGGGAGCTGTTTTTT; d_gene: .; j_gene: TRBJ2-2; v_gene: TRBV5-4; abundance: few
CDR3aa: CASGRGSNQPQHF; CDR3nt: TGTGCCAGTGGGCGGGGGTCCAATCAGCCCCAGCATTTT; d_gene: .; j_gene: TRBJ1-5; v_gene: TRBV19; abundance: many
CDR3aa: CASSLEWGSYEQYF; CDR3nt: TGTGCCAGCAGCTTAGAATGGGGCTCCTACGAGCAGTACTTC; d_gene: .; j_gene: TRBJ2-7; v_gene: TRBV7-6; abundance: many
CDR3aa: CASSEFRGSNQPQHF; CDR3nt: TGTGCCAGCAGTGAATTTCGGGGAAGCAATCAGCCCCAGCATTTT; d_gene: .; j_gene: TRBJ1-5; v_gene: TRBV6-1; abundance: .
CDR3aa: CSARSVEFTEAFF; CDR3nt: TGCAGTGCTAGGTCCGTCGAATTCACTGAAGCTTTCTTT; d_gene: .; j_gene: TRBJ1-1; v_gene: TRBV20-1; abundance: few
CDR3aa: CSARGRTRRNQPQHF; CDR3nt: TGCAGTGCTAGAGGCCGGACAAGGAGAAATCAGCCCCAGCATTTT; d_gene: .; j_gene: TRBJ1-5; v_gene: TRBV20-1; abundance: many
CDR3aa: CASSQGSAGDETQYF; CDR3nt: TGTGCCAGCAGCCAAGGGTCAGCGGGGGATGAGACCCAGTACTTC; d_gene: TRBD2; j_gene: TRBJ2-5; v_gene: TRBV3-1; abundance: many
CDR3aa: CASTYQRRGSGGTEAFF; CDR3nt: TGTGCCAGCACCTACCAGAGGAGAGGGTCAGGGGGCACTGAAGCTTTCTTT; d_gene: TRBD1; j_gene: TRBJ1-1; v_gene: TRBV6-2/TRBV6-3; abundance: many
CDR3aa: CASSAGTGGNYETQYF; CDR3nt: TGCGCCAGCAGCGCGGGGACAGGGGGCAATTATGAGACCCAGTACTTC; d_gene: TRBD1; j_gene: TRBJ2-5; v_gene: TRBV5-1; abundance: many
CDR3aa: CASSLQGLSNNEQFF; CDR3nt: TGCGCCAGCAGCCTACAGGGGTTGTCCAACAATGAGCAGTTCTTC; d_gene: TRBD1; j_gene: TRBJ2-1; v_gene: TRBV5-1; abundance: many
CDR3aa: CSAPGTGAQLANYGYTF; CDR3nt: TGCAGTGCTCCCGGGACAGGGGCCCAACTAGCTAACTATGGCTACACCTTC; d_gene: TRBD1; j_gene: TRBJ1-2; v_gene: TRBV20-1; abundance: many
CDR3aa: CASNLPRADTQYF; CDR3nt: TGTGCCAGCAACCTACCTCGTGCAGATACGCAGTATTTT; d_gene: .; j_gene: TRBJ2-3; v_gene: TRBV7-8; abundance: many
CDR3aa: CASSQGGEQFF; CDR3nt: TGTGCCAGCAGCCAAGGGGGTGAGCAGTTCTTC; d_gene: .; j_gene: TRBJ2-1; v_gene: TRBV11-2; abundance: many